Listed below are T cell receptor beta chains from one sample, sequenced in a study of cytomegalovirus exposure and HLA in healthy donors. The data were produced by immunoSEQ multiplex PCR, yet TCRdb's version contains in-frame clones alone and is incomplete. This repertoire shows 75,000 to 100,000 clones, around 70% found once; its top ten account for under 8.5%. The sample consisted of PBMCs. These receptors were obtained from a man aged 60-69 years in good health and CMV-seronegative. CDR3s include the opening cysteine and the closing phenylalanine or tryptophan. Each record gives: V gene, D gene, clone size, J gene, CDR3 protein, CDR3 DNA. A D gene is named only where the DNA matches it firmly. The size of a clone is reported for some rows only, either as once, few or many, or as a class for expanded clones.

v_gene: TRBV25-1; d_gene: NA; abundance: few; j_gene: TRBJ1-6; CDR3aa: CASSDSSSPLHF; CDR3nt: TGTGCCAGCAGTGACTCTTCGTCACCCCTCCACTTT
v_gene: TRBV7-2; d_gene: NA; abundance: NA; j_gene: TRBJ2-3; CDR3aa: CASSLDSATDTQYF; CDR3nt: TGTGCCAGCAGCTTAGATAGCGCTACAGATACGCAGTATTTT
v_gene: TRBV25-1; d_gene: NA; abundance: NA; j_gene: TRBJ2-1; CDR3aa: CASSDPRKDEQFF; CDR3nt: TGTGCCAGCAGTGACCCCAGGAAAGACGAGCAGTTCTTC
v_gene: TRBV19; d_gene: NA; abundance: NA; j_gene: TRBJ2-5; CDR3aa: CASSIRETQYF; CDR3nt: TGTGCCAGTAGTATCCGAGAGACCCAGTACTTC
v_gene: TRBV7-8; d_gene: NA; abundance: once; j_gene: TRBJ2-2; CDR3aa: CASPGGGQNTGELFF; CDR3nt: TGTGCCAGCCCGGGTGGGGGACAGAACACCGGGGAGCTGTTTTTT
v_gene: TRBV7-2; d_gene: TRBD2; abundance: few; j_gene: TRBJ2-3; CDR3aa: CASSLGGSKLADTQYF; CDR3nt: TGTGCCAGCAGCTTAGGCGGGAGCAAGCTGGCAGATACGCAGTATTTT
v_gene: TRBV6-5; d_gene: TRBD1; abundance: few; j_gene: TRBJ1-5; CDR3aa: CASSRGQGAQHF; CDR3nt: TGTGCCAGCAGCCGCGGACAGGGTGCCCAGCATTTT
v_gene: TRBV27; d_gene: NA; abundance: NA; j_gene: TRBJ1-4; CDR3aa: CASSLRGTNEKLFF; CDR3nt: TGTGCCAGCAGTTTACGGGGGACTAATGAAAAACTGTTTTTT
v_gene: TRBV4-1; d_gene: NA; abundance: few; j_gene: TRBJ1-3; CDR3aa: CASSRTGSSGNTIYF; CDR3nt: TGCGCCAGCAGCCGAACAGGGAGCTCTGGAAACACCATATATTTT
v_gene: TRBV7-9; d_gene: TRBD1; abundance: NA; j_gene: TRBJ1-4; CDR3aa: CASSPRLGQATNEKLFF; CDR3nt: TGTGCCAGCAGCCCAAGGCTGGGACAGGCAACTAATGAAAAACTGTTTTTT
v_gene: TRBV13; d_gene: TRBD2; abundance: NA; j_gene: TRBJ2-1; CDR3aa: CASIRAGAKNEQFF; CDR3nt: TGTGCCAGCATCAGAGCGGGGGCCAAAAATGAGCAGTTCTTC
v_gene: TRBV28; d_gene: NA; abundance: NA; j_gene: TRBJ2-7; CDR3aa: CASSLGGEQYF; CDR3nt: TGTGCCAGCAGTTTGGGGGGCGAGCAGTACTTC
v_gene: TRBV19; d_gene: TRBD1; abundance: NA; j_gene: TRBJ2-7; CDR3aa: CASSSTGTGPLYEQYF; CDR3nt: TGTGCCAGTTCCTCGACCGGGACAGGTCCCCTCTACGAGCAGTACTTC
v_gene: TRBV15; d_gene: NA; abundance: NA; j_gene: TRBJ2-1; CDR3aa: CATSTGGGGGYNEQFF; CDR3nt: TGTGCCACCAGCACGGGTGGGGGGGGCGGCTACAATGAGCAGTTCTTC
v_gene: TRBV29-1; d_gene: NA; abundance: NA; j_gene: TRBJ1-2; CDR3aa: CSVETGTAYGYTF; CDR3nt: TGCAGCGTGGAAACCGGGACTGCCTATGGCTACACCTTC
v_gene: TRBV5-1; d_gene: NA; abundance: NA; j_gene: TRBJ2-1; CDR3aa: CASTNVAGAYNEQFF; CDR3nt: TGCGCCAGCACCAACGTGGCGGGGGCTTACAATGAGCAGTTCTTC
v_gene: TRBV28; d_gene: TRBD1; abundance: few; j_gene: TRBJ2-7; CDR3aa: CASSWGFGAGGYEQYF; CDR3nt: TGTGCCAGCAGTTGGGGCTTTGGGGCAGGGGGCTACGAGCAGTACTTC
v_gene: TRBV6-5; d_gene: TRBD1; abundance: once; j_gene: TRBJ1-5; CDR3aa: CASSYTTGGDQPQHF; CDR3nt: TGTGCCAGCAGTTATACCACAGGGGGCGATCAGCCCCAGCATTTT
v_gene: TRBV25-1; d_gene: TRBD2; abundance: NA; j_gene: TRBJ2-1; CDR3aa: CASSAGGGRNEQFF; CDR3nt: TGTGCCAGCAGTGCTGGCGGGGGTAGGAATGAGCAGTTCTTC
v_gene: TRBV7-2; d_gene: NA; abundance: NA; j_gene: TRBJ2-1; CDR3aa: CASRGSAEEQFF; CDR3nt: TGTGCCAGCAGAGGGAGTGCCGAGGAGCAGTTCTTC
v_gene: TRBV9; d_gene: TRBD2; abundance: NA; j_gene: TRBJ2-1; CDR3aa: CASSARLAGGRKVEQFF; CDR3nt: TGTGCCAGCAGCGCACGACTAGCGGGGGGTCGGAAGGTTGAGCAGTTCTTC
v_gene: TRBV5-1; d_gene: NA; abundance: NA; j_gene: TRBJ1-2; CDR3aa: CASSSDTALEYGYTF; CDR3nt: TGCGCCAGCAGCTCGGACACCGCACTCGAATATGGCTACACCTTC
v_gene: TRBV7-2; d_gene: NA; abundance: NA; j_gene: TRBJ2-1; CDR3aa: CASSSNYYSYNEQFF; CDR3nt: TGTGCCAGCAGCTCCAACTACTACTCCTACAATGAGCAGTTCTTC
v_gene: TRBV4-3; d_gene: NA; abundance: few; j_gene: TRBJ1-6; CDR3aa: CASSQDEEIRGSALHF; CDR3nt: TGCGCCAGCAGCCAAGATGAGGAAATCAGGGGATCGGCCCTCCACTTT
v_gene: TRBV7-9; d_gene: NA; abundance: NA; j_gene: TRBJ1-3; CDR3aa: CASSLLPNSGNTIYF; CDR3nt: TGTGCCAGCAGCTTACTACCGAACTCTGGAAACACCATATATTTT
v_gene: TRBV29-1; d_gene: TRBD2; abundance: NA; j_gene: TRBJ2-1; CDR3aa: CSVEGLAGGPLGNEQFF; CDR3nt: TGCAGCGTTGAGGGCCTAGCGGGAGGGCCGCTCGGAAATGAGCAGTTCTTC
v_gene: TRBV30; d_gene: NA; abundance: NA; j_gene: TRBJ1-5; CDR3aa: CAWSVTGFDQPQHF; CDR3nt: TGTGCCTGGAGTGTAACGGGTTTCGATCAGCCCCAGCATTTT
v_gene: TRBV5-6; d_gene: TRBD1; abundance: NA; j_gene: TRBJ2-7; CDR3aa: CASSPGGQNYEQYF; CDR3nt: TGTGCCAGCAGCCCAGGGGGACAGAATTACGAGCAGTACTTC
v_gene: TRBV4-2; d_gene: TRBD1; abundance: NA; j_gene: TRBJ1-2; CDR3aa: CASSEDRGLEYGYTF; CDR3nt: TGTGCCAGCAGCGAGGACAGGGGGCTGGAATATGGCTACACCTTC
v_gene: TRBV29-1; d_gene: NA; abundance: NA; j_gene: TRBJ2-2; CDR3aa: CSVEDSEGELFF; CDR3nt: TGCAGCGTTGAAGATTCCGAGGGGGAGCTGTTTTTT
v_gene: TRBV30; d_gene: NA; abundance: NA; j_gene: TRBJ1-1; CDR3aa: CAWTPGTGAFF; CDR3nt: TGTGCCTGGACCCCAGGGACTGGGGCTTTCTTT
v_gene: TRBV30; d_gene: NA; abundance: NA; j_gene: TRBJ1-1; CDR3aa: CAWVPEGTDEAFF; CDR3nt: TGTGCCTGGGTCCCGGAGGGGACCGATGAAGCTTTCTTT
v_gene: TRBV5-1; d_gene: TRBD2; abundance: few; j_gene: TRBJ2-1; CDR3aa: CASSLVGLAGGPYNEQFF; CDR3nt: TGCGCCAGCAGCTTGGTGGGGCTAGCGGGGGGGCCATACAATGAGCAGTTCTTC
v_gene: TRBV5-4; d_gene: TRBD2; abundance: NA; j_gene: TRBJ2-1; CDR3aa: CASSLAGTRYNEQFF; CDR3nt: TGTGCCAGCAGCTTGGCCGGGACTAGGTACAATGAGCAGTTCTTC
v_gene: TRBV29-1; d_gene: NA; abundance: NA; j_gene: TRBJ2-7; CDR3aa: CSVEEGGGFYEQYF; CDR3nt: TGCAGCGTTGAAGAAGGGGGGGGGTTCTACGAGCAGTACTTC
v_gene: TRBV7-2; d_gene: NA; abundance: once; j_gene: TRBJ1-3; CDR3aa: CASSLGSVSGNTIYF; CDR3nt: TGTGCCAGCAGCTTAGGGTCAGTTTCTGGAAACACCATATATTTT
v_gene: TRBV7-2; d_gene: NA; abundance: once; j_gene: TRBJ1-5; CDR3aa: CASSRPGNNQPQHF; CDR3nt: TGTGCCAGCAGCCGGCCGGGGAACAATCAGCCCCAGCATTTT
v_gene: TRBV7-6; d_gene: NA; abundance: NA; j_gene: TRBJ2-2; CDR3aa: CASSSRGGEVNTGELFF; CDR3nt: TGTGCCAGCAGCTCCCGTGGGGGCGAGGTGAACACCGGGGAGCTGTTTTTT
v_gene: TRBV19; d_gene: TRBD2; abundance: NA; j_gene: TRBJ2-3; CDR3aa: CASSTGLAGVSDTQYF; CDR3nt: TGTGCCAGTAGTACCGGACTAGCGGGAGTCTCAGATACGCAGTATTTT
v_gene: TRBV5-4; d_gene: NA; abundance: NA; j_gene: TRBJ2-1; CDR3aa: CASSAGTGGYNEQFF; CDR3nt: TGTGCCAGCAGCGCCGGGACTGGGGGCTACAATGAGCAGTTCTTC
v_gene: TRBV5-1; d_gene: TRBD1; abundance: NA; j_gene: TRBJ2-3; CDR3aa: CASSPGQYGTDTQYF; CDR3nt: TGCGCCAGCAGCCCGGGACAGTACGGCACAGATACGCAGTATTTT